The T cell receptor (beta chain) described here comes from a study of long-term antiretroviral therapy in people with HIV. Study summary: It was about a decade before the 2015 immediate-ART recommendation that the earliest samples were taken. Findings and limits, study-wide: Every time point showed a repertoire led by clones expanded before ART.

Note on this clone: Its antigen is unknown.

immunoSEQ v3.0 was run at survey level. What sequencing targeted per sample was about 35,000-55,000 T-cell genomes. TCRdb's copy holds only in-frame clones and misses some; the assay was immunoSEQ multiplex PCR. The sample contains 24,000 or so clones, 85% to 95% of which appear only once. This CDR3 is built from 17 residues. Germline V gene sequence: CDR1 SGHRS, CDR2 YFSETQ. J lost 4 bases, V lost 0 bases, and 8 bases had no gene match. Here the sequenced sample was unsorted PBMCs, taken 7.6 years after starting antiretroviral therapy. The sequence was collected from a woman between 40 and 50 years old with HIV. The V call is TRBV5-1, the J call TRBJ2-5; 11 bases match TRBD2. The CDR3 protein is CASSLGTSGGGGETQYF. The CDR3 nucleotides are TGCGCCAGCAGCTTGGGAACTAGCGGGGGCGGGGGAGAGACCCAGTACTTC.